This T cell receptor beta chain emerged from a study of CD8+ T cells in alopecia areata. It was cDNA, reverse transcribed from extracted RNA, that served as the sequencing template. Only in-frame clones appear in the TCRdb table, and some are missing; sequencing was by immunoSEQ multiplex PCR. The sample lists around 160,000 clones; 60% were seen once. Regarding treatment: oral pan-JAK inhibitor, 5-10 mg twice daily. PBMCs were stained for CD3, CD4 and CD8, and CD4+ and CD8+ T cells were sorted. Findings of the study overall: The study found that many expanded lesional clones persisted in scalp and blood during tofacitinib. Researchers report lesional scalp, most notably alopecia totalis/universalis, outstripped normal scalp in clonality. The study found TCR sharing across patients less clear than in mice, possibly for HLA reasons.

As concerns this clone: As yet, its antigen is unknown.

The receptor was derived from a human donor with alopecia areata. The specimen comprised CD4+ T cells sorted from blood, sampled at week 24, from a patient treated with tofacitinib.

The CDR3 DNA sequence: TGCAGCGTTTACGTCCGGGGAGAGGAGGAAAAACTGTTTTTT. This encodes CSVYVRGEEEKLFF. The rearrangement joins TRBV29-1 to TRBJ1-4; D not resolved. This CDR3 comprises 14 residues. Germline V CDR1 and CDR2: SQVTM, ANQGSEA. Trimming shortened V by 5 bases and J by 8 bases, and 18 bases separated the two germline ends. Filled out from reference TRBV29-1 and TRBJ1-4, the complete variable domain reads SAVISQKPSRDICQRGTSLTIQCQVDSQVTMMFWYRQQPGQSLTLIATANQGSEATYESGFVIDKFPISRPNLTFSTLTVSNMSPEDSSIYLCSVYVRGEEEKLFFGSGTQLSVL.